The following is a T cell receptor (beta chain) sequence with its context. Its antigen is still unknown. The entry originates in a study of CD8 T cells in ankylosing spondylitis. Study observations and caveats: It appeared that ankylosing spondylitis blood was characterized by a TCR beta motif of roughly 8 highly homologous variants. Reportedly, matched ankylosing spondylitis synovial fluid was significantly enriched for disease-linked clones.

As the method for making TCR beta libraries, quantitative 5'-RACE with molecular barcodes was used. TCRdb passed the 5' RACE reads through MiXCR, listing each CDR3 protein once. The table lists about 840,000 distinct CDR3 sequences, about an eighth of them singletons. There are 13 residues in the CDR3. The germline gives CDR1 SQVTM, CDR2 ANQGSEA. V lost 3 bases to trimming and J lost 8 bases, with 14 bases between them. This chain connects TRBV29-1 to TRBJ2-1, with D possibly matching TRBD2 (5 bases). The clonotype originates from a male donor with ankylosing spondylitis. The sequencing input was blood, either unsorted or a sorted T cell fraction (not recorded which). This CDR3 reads CSVDRFSAYEQFF. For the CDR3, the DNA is TGCAGCGTTGATCGGTTTAGCGCGTATGAGCAGTTCTTC.